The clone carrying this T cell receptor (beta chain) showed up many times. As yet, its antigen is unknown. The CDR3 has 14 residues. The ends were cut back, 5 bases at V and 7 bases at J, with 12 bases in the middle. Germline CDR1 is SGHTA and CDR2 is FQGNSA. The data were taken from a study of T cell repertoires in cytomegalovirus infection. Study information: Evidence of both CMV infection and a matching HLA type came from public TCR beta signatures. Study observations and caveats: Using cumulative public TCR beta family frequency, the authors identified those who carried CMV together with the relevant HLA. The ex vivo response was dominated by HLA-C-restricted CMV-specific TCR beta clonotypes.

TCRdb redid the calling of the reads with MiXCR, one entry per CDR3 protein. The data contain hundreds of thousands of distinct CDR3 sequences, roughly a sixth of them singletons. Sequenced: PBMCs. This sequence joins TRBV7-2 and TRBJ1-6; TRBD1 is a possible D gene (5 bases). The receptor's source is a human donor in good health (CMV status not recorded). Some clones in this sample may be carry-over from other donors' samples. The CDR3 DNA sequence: TGTGCCAGCAGCACGAGGGACCCCAATTCACCCCTCCACTTT. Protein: CASSTRDPNSPLHF. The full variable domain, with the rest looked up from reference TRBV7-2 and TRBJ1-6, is GAGVSQSPSNKVTEKGKDVELRCDPISGHTALYWYRQSLGQGLEFLIYFQGNSAPDKSGLPSDRFSAERTGGSVSTLTIQRTQQEDSAVYLCASSTRDPNSPLHFGNGTRLTVT.